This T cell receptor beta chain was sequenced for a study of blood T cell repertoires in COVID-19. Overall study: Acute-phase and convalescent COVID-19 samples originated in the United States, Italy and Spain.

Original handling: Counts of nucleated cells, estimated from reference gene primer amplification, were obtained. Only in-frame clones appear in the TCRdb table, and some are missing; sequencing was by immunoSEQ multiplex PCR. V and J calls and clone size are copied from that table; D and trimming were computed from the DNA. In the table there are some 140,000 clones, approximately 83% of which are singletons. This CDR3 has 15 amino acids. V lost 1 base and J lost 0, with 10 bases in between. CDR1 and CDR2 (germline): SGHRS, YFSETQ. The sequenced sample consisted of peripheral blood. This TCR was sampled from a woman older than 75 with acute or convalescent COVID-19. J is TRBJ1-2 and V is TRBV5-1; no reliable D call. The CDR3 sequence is CASSLSVVTNYGYTF. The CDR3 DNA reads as TGCGCCAGCAGCTTGTCCGTAGTAACTAACTATGGCTACACCTTC.